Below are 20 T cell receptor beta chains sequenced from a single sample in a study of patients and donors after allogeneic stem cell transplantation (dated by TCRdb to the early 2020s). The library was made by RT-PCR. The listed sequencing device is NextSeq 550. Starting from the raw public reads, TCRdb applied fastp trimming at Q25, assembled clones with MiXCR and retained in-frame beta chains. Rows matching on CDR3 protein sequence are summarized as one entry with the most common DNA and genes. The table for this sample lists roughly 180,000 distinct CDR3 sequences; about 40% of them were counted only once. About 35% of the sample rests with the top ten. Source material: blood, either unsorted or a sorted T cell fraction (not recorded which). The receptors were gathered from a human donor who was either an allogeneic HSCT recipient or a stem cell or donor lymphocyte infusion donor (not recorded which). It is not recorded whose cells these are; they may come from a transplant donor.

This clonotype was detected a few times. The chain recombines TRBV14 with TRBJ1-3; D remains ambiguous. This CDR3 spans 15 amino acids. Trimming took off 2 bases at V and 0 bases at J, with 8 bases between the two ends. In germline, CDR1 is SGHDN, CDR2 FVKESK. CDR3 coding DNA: TGTGCCAGCAGCCAACGACATCTCTCTGGAAACACCATATATTTT. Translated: CASSQRHLSGNTIYF.

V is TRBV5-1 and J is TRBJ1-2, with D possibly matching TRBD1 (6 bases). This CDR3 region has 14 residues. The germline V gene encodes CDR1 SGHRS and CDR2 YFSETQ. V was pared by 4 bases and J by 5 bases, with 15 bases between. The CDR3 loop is CASSELQGRYGYTF. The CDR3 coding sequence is TGCGCCAGCAGCGAACTACAGGGCCGGTATGGCTACACCTTC.

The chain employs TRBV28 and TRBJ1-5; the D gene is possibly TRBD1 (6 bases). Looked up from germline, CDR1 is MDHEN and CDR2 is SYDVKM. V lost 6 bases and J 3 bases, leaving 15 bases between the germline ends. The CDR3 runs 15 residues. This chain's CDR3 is CASSLTGQHNQPQHF. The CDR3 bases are TGTGCCAGCAGCCTTACAGGACAGCACAATCAGCCCCAGCATTTT.

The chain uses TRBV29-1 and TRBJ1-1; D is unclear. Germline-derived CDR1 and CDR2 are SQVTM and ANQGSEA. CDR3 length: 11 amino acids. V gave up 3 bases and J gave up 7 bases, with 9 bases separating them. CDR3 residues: CSVDGGIEAFF. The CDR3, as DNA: TGCAGCGTTGACGGAGGTATTGAAGCTTTCTTT.

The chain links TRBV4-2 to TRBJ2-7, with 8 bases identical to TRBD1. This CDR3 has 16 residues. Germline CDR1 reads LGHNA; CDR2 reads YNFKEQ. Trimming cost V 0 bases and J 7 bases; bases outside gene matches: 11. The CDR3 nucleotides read TGTGCCAGCAGCCAAGATTGGGGGCAGGGGGCGAGGGAGCAGTACTTC. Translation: CASSQDWGQGAREQYF.

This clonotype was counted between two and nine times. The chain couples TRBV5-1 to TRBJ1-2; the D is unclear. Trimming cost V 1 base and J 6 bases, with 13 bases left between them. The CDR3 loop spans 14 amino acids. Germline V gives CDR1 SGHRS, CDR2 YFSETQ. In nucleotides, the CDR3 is TGCGCCAGCAGCTTGTCCGGGGATGAGGATGGCTACACCTTC. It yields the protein CASSLSGDEDGYTF.

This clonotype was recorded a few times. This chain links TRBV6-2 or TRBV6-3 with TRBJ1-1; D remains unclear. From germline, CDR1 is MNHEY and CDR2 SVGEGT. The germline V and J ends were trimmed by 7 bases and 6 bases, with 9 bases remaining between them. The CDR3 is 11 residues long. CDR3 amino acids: CASTARAEAFF. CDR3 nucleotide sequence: TGTGCCAGCACCGCGAGGGCTGAAGCTTTCTTT.

CDR3 DNA sequence: TGTGCCAGCAGCGTTACCGTCTTAATTGCTTTCTTT. It specifies CASSVTVLIAFF. The chain couples TRBV9 to TRBJ1-1; no definite D call. V was shortened by 2 bases and J by 11 bases, with 13 bases between the two germline ends. There are 12 residues in the CDR3. Germline values: CDR1 SGDLS, CDR2 YYNGEE.

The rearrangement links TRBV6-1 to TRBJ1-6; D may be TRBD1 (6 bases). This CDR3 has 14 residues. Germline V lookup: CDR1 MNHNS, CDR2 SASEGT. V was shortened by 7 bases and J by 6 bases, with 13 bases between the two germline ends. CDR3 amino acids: CASKLQGPNSPLHF. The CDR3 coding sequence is TGTGCCAGCAAATTACAGGGACCTAATTCACCCCTCCACTTT.

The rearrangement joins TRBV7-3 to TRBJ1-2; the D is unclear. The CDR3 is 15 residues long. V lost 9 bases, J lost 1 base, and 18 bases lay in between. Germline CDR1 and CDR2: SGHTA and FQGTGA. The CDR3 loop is CASSTDGVGNYGYTF. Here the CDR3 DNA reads TGTGCCAGTTCAACCGACGGAGTGGGTAACTATGGCTACACCTTC.

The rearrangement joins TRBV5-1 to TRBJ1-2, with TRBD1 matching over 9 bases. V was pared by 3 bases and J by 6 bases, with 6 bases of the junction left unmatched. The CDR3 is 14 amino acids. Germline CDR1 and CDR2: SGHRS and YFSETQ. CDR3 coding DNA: TGCGCCAGCAGCTCCGTGGGACAGGGTAATGGCTACACCTTC. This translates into CASSSVGQGNGYTF.

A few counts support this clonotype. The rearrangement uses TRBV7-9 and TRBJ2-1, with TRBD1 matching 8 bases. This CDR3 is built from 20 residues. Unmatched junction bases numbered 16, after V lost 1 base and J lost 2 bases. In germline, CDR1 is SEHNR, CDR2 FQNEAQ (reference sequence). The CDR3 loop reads CASSLDRGNYRAITYNEQFF. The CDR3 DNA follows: TGTGCCAGCAGCTTAGACAGGGGGAATTATAGAGCAATCACCTACAATGAGCAGTTCTTC.

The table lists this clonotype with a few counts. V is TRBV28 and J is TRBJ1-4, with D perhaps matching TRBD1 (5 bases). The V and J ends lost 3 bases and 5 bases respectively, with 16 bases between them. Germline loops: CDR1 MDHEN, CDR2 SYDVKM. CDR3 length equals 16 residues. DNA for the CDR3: TGTGCCAGCAGTTTGCCTCACGGGACGGAGAATGAAAAACTGTTTTTT. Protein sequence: CASSLPHGTENEKLFF.

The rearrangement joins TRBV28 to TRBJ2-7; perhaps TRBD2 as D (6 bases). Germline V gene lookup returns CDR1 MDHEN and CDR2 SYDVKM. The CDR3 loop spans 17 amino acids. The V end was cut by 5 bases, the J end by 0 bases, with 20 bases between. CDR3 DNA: TGTGCCAGCAGTCCTCTACGATGGGAGACTAGCTCCTACGAGCAGTACTTC. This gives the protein CASSPLRWETSSYEQYF.

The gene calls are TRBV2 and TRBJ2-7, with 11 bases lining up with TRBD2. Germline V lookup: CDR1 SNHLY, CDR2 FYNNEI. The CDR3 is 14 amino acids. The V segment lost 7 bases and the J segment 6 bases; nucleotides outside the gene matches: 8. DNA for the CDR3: TGTGCCAGCACGACTCCCGGGACTAGCGGCGAGCAGTACTTC. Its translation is CASTTPGTSGEQYF.

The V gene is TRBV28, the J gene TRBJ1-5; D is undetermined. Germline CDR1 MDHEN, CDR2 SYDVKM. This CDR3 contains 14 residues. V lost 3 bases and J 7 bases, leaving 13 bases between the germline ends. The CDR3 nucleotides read TGTGCCAGCAGTTTTTCGGGAGGGTCCCAGCCCCAGCATTTT. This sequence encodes CASSFSGGSQPQHF.

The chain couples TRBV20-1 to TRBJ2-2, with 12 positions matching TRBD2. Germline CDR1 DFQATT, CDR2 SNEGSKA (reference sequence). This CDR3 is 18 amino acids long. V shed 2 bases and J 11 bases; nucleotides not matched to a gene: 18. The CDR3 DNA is TGCAGTGCTAGAAACCCCAGGACTAGCGGGACTCATCCAGCAGAGCTGTTTTTT. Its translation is CSARNPRTSGTHPAELFF.

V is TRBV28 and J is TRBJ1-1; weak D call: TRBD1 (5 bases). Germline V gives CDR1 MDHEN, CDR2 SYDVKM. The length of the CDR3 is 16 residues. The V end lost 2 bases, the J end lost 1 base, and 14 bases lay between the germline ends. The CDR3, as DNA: TGTGCCAGCAGTTTACCGCGAGGGGCGGGGAACACTGAAGCTTTCTTT. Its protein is CASSLPRGAGNTEAFF.

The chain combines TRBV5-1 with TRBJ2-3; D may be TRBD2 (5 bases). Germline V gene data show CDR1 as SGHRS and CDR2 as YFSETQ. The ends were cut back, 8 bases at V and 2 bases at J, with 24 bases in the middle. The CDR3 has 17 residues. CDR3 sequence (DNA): TGCGCCAGTCGGGTGGGAGACCTTTTTGGGGACACAGATACGCAGTATTTT. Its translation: CASRVGDLFGDTDTQYF.

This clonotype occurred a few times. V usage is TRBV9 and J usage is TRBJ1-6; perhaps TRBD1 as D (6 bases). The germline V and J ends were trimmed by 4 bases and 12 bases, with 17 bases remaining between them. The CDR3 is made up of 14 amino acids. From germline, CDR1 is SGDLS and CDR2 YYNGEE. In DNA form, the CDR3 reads TGTGCCAGCAGCCCCCAGGGGCCCGGACAACCCCTCCACTTT. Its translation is CASSPQGPGQPLHF.